Below, 4 T cell receptor beta chains from the same sample are listed, as sequenced in a study of cytomegalovirus exposure and HLA in healthy donors. Here immunoSEQ multiplex PCR was the method, and the copy in TCRdb shows in-frame clones only, minus some. The table lists 86,000 or so clones, about 95% of them singletons. Material for sequencing was PBMCs. All receptors come from a man younger than 35 in good health and CMV-seropositive.

The V and J genes are TRBV29-1 and TRBJ2-1, with a weak D call TRBD1 (6 bases). The length of the CDR3 is 14 residues. The V and J ends lost 1 base and 4 bases respectively, with 11 bases between them. Germline V gene sequence: CDR1 SQVTM, CDR2 ANQGSEA. The CDR3 DNA sequence: TGCAGCGTTGAAGGGTGGACAGTATACAATGAGCAGTTCTTC. Translating gives CSVEGWTVYNEQFF.

This rearrangement joins TRBV5-5 to TRBJ2-7; perhaps TRBD2 as D (6 bases). With 4 bases removed from V and 7 bases from J, the gap between germline ends came to 18 bases. The CDR3 runs 14 residues. The germline V gene encodes CDR1 SGHKS and CDR2 YYEKEE (reference sequence). The CDR3 nucleotides read TGTGCCAGCAGCCATAGCGGTTCTAGAGAAGAGCAGTACTTC. This codes for CASSHSGSREEQYF.

This sequence joins TRBV4-2 and TRBJ2-1; 14 bases are shared with TRBD2. The CDR3 has 17 amino acids. Germline CDR1 and CDR2: LGHNA and YNFKEQ. V was clipped by 0 bases and J by 7 bases; unmatched bases: 5. The CDR3, as DNA: TGTGCCAGCAGCCAAGAGGGGACTAGCGGGAGTTTGAATGAGCAGTTCTTC. It encodes CASSQEGTSGSLNEQFF.

The V and J genes are TRBV28 and TRBJ1-5; 10 bases align to TRBD1. This CDR3 spans 17 amino acids. The germline V gene has CDR1 MDHEN and CDR2 SYDVKM. The J segment lost 4 bases and the V segment lost 4 bases, leaving 10 bases of the junction unmatched. Written as DNA, the CDR3 is TGTGCCAGCAGTTCCCGGGACAGGGGAGCAAAGAATCAGCCCCAGCATTTT. Protein: CASSSRDRGAKNQPQHF.